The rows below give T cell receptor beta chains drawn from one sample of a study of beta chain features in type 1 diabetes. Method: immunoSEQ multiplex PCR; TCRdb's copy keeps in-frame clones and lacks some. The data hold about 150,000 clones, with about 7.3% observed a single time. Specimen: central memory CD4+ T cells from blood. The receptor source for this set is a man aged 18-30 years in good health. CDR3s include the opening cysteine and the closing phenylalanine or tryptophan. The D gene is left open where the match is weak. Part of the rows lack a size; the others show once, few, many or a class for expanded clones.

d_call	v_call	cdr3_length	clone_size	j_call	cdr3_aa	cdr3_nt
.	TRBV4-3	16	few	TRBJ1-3	CASSQESGASGNTIYF	TGCGCCAGCAGCCAAGAGTCAGGCGCCTCTGGAAACACCATATATTTT
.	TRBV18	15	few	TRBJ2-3	CASSPLRTSTDTQYF	TGTGCCAGCTCACCACTCCGGACTAGCACAGATACGCAGTATTTT
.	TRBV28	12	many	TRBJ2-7	CASSNRVHEQYF	TGTGCCAGCTCAAACAGGGTCCACGAGCAGTACTTC
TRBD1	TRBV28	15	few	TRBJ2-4	CASSQMTGGGNIQYF	TGTGCCAGCAGCCAGATGACAGGGGGTGGGAACATTCAGTACTTC
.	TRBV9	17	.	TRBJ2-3	CASSAGLAPPSPDTQYF	TGTGCCAGCAGCGCGGGGTTGGCCCCACCCAGCCCAGATACGCAGTATTTT
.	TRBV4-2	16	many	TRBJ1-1	CASSQAGTTLMTEAFF	TGTGCCAGCAGCCAGGCCGGGACAACTCTTATGACTGAAGCTTTCTTT
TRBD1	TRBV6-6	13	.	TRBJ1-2	CASISGQGHGYTF	TGTGCCAGCATCTCCGGACAGGGGCATGGCTACACCTTC
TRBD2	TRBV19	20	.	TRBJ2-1	CASRGFRTSGRPSSYNEQFF	TGTGCCAGTAGGGGGTTTCGGACTAGCGGGAGGCCGAGCTCCTACAATGAGCAGTTCTTC
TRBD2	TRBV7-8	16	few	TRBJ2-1	CASSLALGLAGARQFF	TGTGCCAGCAGCTTAGCGCTCGGGCTAGCGGGAGCCCGGCAGTTCTTC
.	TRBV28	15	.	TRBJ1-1	CASSLVGGVVTEAFF	TGTGCCAGCAGTTTAGTGGGCGGGGTGGTCACTGAAGCTTTCTTT
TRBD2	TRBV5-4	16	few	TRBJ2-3	CASSLKTSGDTDTQYF	TGTGCCAGCAGCTTAAAGACTAGCGGGGACACAGATACGCAGTATTTT
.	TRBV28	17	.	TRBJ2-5	CASDNLEWRGHQETQYF	TGTGCCAGCGACAATCTGGAGTGGAGGGGACACCAAGAGACCCAGTACTTC
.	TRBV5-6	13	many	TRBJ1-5	CASSRGDYQPQHF	TGTGCCAGCAGCCGGGGGGATTATCAGCCCCAGCATTTT
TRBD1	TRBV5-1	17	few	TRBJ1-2	CASSRITGTELEHGYTF	TGCGCCAGCAGCAGAATAACCGGGACAGAGCTCGAACATGGCTACACCTTC
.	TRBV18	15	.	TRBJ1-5	CASSPGQNLNQPQHF	TGTGCCAGCTCACCAGGACAGAATTTAAATCAGCCCCAGCATTTT
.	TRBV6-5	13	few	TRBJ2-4	CASSDWTKNIQYF	TGTGCCAGCAGCGACTGGACCAAAAACATTCAGTACTTC
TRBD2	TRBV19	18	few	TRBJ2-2	CASIRRLAGGIPTGELFF	TGTGCCAGTATACGCAGACTGGCGGGGGGCATCCCCACCGGGGAGCTGTTTTTT
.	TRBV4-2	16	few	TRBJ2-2	CASSQDPQTLTGELFF	TGTGCCAGCAGCCAAGATCCACAGACCTTAACCGGGGAGCTGTTTTTT
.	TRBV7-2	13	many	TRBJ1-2	CASSFDRDYGYTF	TGTGCCAGCAGCTTTGACAGAGACTATGGCTACACCTTC
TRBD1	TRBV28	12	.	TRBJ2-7	CASGTGNYEQYF	TGTGCCAGCGGGACAGGAAACTACGAGCAGTACTTC
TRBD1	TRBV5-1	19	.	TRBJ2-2	CASSLELDRGRTNTGELFF	TGCGCCAGCAGCTTGGAGTTGGACAGGGGGCGGACGAACACCGGGGAGCTGTTTTTT
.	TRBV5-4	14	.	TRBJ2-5	CASSLDGRQETQYF	TGTGCCAGCAGCTTGGATGGGAGACAAGAGACCCAGTACTTC
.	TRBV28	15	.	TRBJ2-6	CASSLSEPGANVLTF	TGTGCCAGCAGTTTAAGCGAACCTGGGGCCAACGTCCTGACTTTC
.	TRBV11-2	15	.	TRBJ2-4	CASSLDPGGENIQYF	TGTGCCAGCAGCTTAGATCCAGGAGGGGAAAACATTCAGTACTTC
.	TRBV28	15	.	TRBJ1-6	CASSLGSEYNSPLHF	TGTGCCAGCAGTTTGGGTAGCGAATATAATTCACCCCTCCACTTT
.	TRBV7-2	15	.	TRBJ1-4	CASSHRQTRNEKLFF	TGTGCCAGCAGCCATCGACAGACACGTAATGAAAAACTGTTTTTT
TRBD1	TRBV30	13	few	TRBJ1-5	CAWSGTGNQPQHF	TGTGCCTGGTCCGGGACAGGGAATCAGCCCCAGCATTTT
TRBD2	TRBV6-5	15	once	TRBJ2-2	CASTPAGLNTGELFF	TGTGCCAGCACCCCAGCGGGATTGAACACCGGGGAGCTGTTTTTT
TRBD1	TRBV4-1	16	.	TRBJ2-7	CASSQDWRQGDYEQYF	TGCGCCAGCAGCCAAGATTGGCGACAGGGGGATTACGAGCAGTACTTC
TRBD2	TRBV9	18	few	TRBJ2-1	CASAPGGLGLAGRDEQFF	TGTGCCAGCGCGCCCGGAGGGTTAGGACTAGCGGGCCGTGATGAGCAGTTCTTC
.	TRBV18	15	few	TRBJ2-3	CASSQRSGSTDTQYF	TGTGCCAGCTCACAACGCAGCGGGAGCACAGATACGCAGTATTTT
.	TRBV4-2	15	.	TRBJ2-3	CASSWGVSSTDTQYF	TGTGCCAGCAGCTGGGGGGTCTCCAGCACAGATACGCAGTATTTT
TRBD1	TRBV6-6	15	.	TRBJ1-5	CASSFRQGRSQPQHF	TGTGCCAGCAGTTTCCGACAGGGAAGAAGTCAGCCCCAGCATTTT
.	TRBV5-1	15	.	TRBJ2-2	CASSSTSFRTGELFF	TGCGCCAGCAGCTCCACTAGTTTTAGGACCGGGGAGCTGTTTTTT
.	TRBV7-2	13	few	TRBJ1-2	CASSRRGNYGYTF	TGTGCCAGCAGCCGAAGGGGGAACTATGGCTACACCTTC
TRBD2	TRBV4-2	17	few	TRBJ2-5	CASSQDGVAGRKETQYF	TGTGCCAGCAGCCAAGATGGGGTAGCGGGGCGAAAAGAGACCCAGTACTTC
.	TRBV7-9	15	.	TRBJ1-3	CASSRRGGIGNTIYF	TGTGCCAGCAGCCGGCGGGGGGGGATTGGAAACACCATATATTTT
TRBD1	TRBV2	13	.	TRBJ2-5	CASSGDRAETQYF	TGTGCCAGCAGTGGGGACAGGGCAGAGACCCAGTACTTC
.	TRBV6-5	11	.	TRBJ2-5	CASSLSETQYF	TGTGCCAGCAGTTTATCGGAGACCCAGTACTTC
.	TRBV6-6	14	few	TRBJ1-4	CASSLGDADEKLFF	TGTGCCAGCAGTTTAGGGGATGCCGATGAAAAACTGTTTTTT
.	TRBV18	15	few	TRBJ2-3	CASSPRASGEDTQYF	TGTGCCAGCTCACCAAGGGCCTCGGGGGAGGATACGCAGTATTTT
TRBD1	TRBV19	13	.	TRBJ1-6	CASSEGARSPLHF	TGTGCCAGTAGTGAGGGGGCTAGATCACCCCTCCACTTT
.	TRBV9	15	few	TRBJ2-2	CASSLFRDNTGELFF	TGTGCCAGCAGCTTATTTAGAGATAACACCGGGGAGCTGTTTTTT
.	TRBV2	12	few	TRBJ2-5	CASRANQETQYF	TGTGCCAGCAGGGCCAACCAAGAGACCCAGTACTTC
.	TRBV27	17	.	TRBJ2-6	CASSFRGQSSGANVLTF	TGTGCCAGCAGTTTCCGAGGACAGAGCTCTGGGGCCAACGTCCTGACTTTC
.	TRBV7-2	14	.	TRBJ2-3	CASSLQARPDTQYF	TGTGCCAGCAGCTTACAGGCAAGGCCAGATACGCAGTATTTT
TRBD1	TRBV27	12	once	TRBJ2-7	CASSHTGAEQYF	TGTGCCAGCAGTCATACAGGGGCCGAGCAGTACTTC
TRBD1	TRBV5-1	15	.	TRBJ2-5	CASSSRTGSQETQYF	TGCGCCAGCAGCTCCAGGACAGGGTCTCAAGAGACCCAGTACTTC
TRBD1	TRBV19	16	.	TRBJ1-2	CASTSPRTGGNYGYTF	TGTGCCAGTACCTCTCCCCGGACAGGGGGTAACTATGGCTACACCTTC
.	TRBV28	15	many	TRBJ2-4	CASSSFDGRGNIQYF	TGTGCCAGCAGTTCCTTCGACGGCCGCGGGAACATTCAGTACTTC
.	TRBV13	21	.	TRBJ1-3	CASSSQRVPGGGHLSGNTIYF	TGTGCCAGCAGCTCACAGAGAGTTCCGGGGGGCGGACACCTCTCTGGAAACACCATATATTTT
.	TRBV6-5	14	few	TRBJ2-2	CASNPGRSTGELFF	TGTGCCAGCAACCCGGGAAGGTCCACCGGGGAGCTGTTTTTT
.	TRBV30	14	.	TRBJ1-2	CAWSPLDRIVAYTF	TGTGCCTGGAGTCCTCTAGACAGGATTGTAGCCTACACCTTC
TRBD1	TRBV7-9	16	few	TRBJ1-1	CASSLGGGLESTEAFF	TGTGCCAGCAGCTTAGGAGGGGGCTTAGAAAGCACTGAAGCTTTCTTT
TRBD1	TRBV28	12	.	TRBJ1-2	CASGGQDYGYTF	TGTGCCAGCGGGGGACAGGACTATGGCTACACCTTC